What follows describes a single T cell receptor (beta chain). Antigen specificity is unknown. The patients all showed relapse after autologous stem cell transplantation, while their brentuximab vedotin exposure varied. This record comes from a study of PD-1 blockade in classical Hodgkin lymphoma. V shed 3 bases, J shed 2 bases, and the junction held 8 bases outside the gene matches. CDR1 KGHSH and CDR2 LQKENI come from the germline V gene. CDR3 length equals 16 residues. Study-wide findings and caveats: Relapsed/refractory patients reportedly had the lowest baseline TCR diversity, below newly diagnosed patients, who were below healthy donors.

Data came from immunoSEQ multiplex PCR; TCRdb stores just in-frame clones and leaves some out. The sample has roughly 140,000 clones; around 73% are singletons. The chain carries TRBV18 and TRBJ2-3, with TRBD1 matching over 7 bases. This sample comprised peripheral blood mononuclear cells (PBMCs), obtained before the second cycle of nivolumab. The receptor's source is a human donor with classical Hodgkin lymphoma. The CDR3 sequence is CASSPLTGFPTDTQYF. DNA of the CDR3: TGTGCCAGCTCACCCCTGACAGGGTTTCCCACAGATACGCAGTATTTT.